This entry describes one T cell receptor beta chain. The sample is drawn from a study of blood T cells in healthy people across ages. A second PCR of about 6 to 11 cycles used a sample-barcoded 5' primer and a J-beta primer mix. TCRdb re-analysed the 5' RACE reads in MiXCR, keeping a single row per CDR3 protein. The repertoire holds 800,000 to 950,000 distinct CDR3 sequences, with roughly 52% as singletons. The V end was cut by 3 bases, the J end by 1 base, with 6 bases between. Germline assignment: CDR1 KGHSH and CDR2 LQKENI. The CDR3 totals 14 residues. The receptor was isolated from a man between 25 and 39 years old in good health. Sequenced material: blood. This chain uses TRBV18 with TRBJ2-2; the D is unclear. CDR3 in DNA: TGTGCCAGCTCACCCGACCTGAACACCGGGGAGCTGTTTTTT. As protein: CASSPDLNTGELFF. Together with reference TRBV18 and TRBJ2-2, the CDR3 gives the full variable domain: NAGVMQNPRHLVRRRGQEARLRCSPMKGHSHVYWYRQLPEEGLKFMVYLQKENIIDESGMPKERFSAEFPKEGPSILRIQQVVRGDSAAYFCASSPDLNTGELFFGEGSRLTVL.